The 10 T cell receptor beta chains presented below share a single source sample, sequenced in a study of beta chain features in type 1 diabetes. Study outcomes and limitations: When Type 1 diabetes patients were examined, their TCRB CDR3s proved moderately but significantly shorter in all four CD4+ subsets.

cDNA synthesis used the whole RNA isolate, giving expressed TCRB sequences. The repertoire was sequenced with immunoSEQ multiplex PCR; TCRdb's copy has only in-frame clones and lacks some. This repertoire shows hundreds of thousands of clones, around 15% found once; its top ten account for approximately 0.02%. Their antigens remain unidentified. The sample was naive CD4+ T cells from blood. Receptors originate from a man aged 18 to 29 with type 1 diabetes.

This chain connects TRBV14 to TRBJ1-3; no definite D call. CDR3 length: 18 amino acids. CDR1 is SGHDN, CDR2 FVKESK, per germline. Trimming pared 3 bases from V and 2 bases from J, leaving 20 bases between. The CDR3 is CASSHSPKFQRAGNTIYF. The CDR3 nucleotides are TGTGCCAGCAGCCACTCACCGAAGTTCCAGAGGGCTGGAAACACCATATATTTT.

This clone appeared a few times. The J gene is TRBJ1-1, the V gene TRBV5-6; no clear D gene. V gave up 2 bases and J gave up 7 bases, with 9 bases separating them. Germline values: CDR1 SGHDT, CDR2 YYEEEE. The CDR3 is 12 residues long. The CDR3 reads CASSFWTGEAFF. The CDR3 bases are TGTGCCAGCAGCTTCTGGACTGGTGAAGCTTTCTTT.

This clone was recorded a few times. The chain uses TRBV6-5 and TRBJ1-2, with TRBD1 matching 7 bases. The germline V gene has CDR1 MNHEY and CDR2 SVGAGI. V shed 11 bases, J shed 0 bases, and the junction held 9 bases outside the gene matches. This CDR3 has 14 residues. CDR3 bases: TGTGCCGCGAGGACAGGAGACTCTAACTATGGCTACACCTTC. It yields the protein CAARTGDSNYGYTF.

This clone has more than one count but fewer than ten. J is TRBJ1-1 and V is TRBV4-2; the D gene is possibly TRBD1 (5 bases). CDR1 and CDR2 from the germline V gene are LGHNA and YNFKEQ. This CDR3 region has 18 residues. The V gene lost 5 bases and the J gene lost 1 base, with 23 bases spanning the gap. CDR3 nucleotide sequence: TGTGCCAGCAGCTCCTTTCTGGACTGGGGACTCTGGAACACTGAAGCTTTCTTT. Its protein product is CASSSFLDWGLWNTEAFF.

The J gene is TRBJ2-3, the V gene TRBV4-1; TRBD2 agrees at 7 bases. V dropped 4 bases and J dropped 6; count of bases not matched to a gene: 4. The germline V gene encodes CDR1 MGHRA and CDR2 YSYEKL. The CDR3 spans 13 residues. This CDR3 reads CASSLRDYDTQYF. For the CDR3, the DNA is TGCGCCAGCAGCCTTCGGGACTATGATACGCAGTATTTT.

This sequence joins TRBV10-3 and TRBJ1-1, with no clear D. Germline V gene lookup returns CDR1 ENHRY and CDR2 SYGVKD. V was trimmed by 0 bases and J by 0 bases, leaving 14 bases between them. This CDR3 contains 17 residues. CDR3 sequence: CAISESMGSLMNTEAFF. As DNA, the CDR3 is TGTGCCATCAGTGAGTCGATGGGTTCTCTGATGAACACTGAAGCTTTCTTT.

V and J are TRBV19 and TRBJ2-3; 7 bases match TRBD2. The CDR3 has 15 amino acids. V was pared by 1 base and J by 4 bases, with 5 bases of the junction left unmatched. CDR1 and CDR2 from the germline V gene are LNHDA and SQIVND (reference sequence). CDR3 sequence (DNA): TGTGCCAGTAGTATAGGCGGGGGTACCGCAGATACGCAGTATTTT. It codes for CASSIGGGTADTQYF.

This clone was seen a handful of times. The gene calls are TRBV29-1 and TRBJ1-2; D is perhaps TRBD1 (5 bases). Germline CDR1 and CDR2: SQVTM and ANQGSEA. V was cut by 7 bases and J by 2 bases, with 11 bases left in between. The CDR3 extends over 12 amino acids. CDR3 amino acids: CSAPGLNYGYTF. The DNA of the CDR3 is TGCAGCGCGCCGGGACTGAACTATGGCTACACCTTC.

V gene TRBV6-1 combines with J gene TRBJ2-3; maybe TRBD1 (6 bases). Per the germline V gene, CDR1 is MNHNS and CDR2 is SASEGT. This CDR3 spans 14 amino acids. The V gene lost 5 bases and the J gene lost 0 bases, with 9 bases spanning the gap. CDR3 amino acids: CASSWGPSTDTQYF. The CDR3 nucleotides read TGTGCCAGCAGTTGGGGGCCCAGCACAGATACGCAGTATTTT.

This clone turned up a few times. The CDR3 coding sequence is TGTGCCTGTCAGTCCCCCGCGGGGGAGACCCAGTACTTC. It specifies CACQSPAGETQYF. The chain carries TRBV30 and TRBJ2-5, with D maybe TRBD2 (6 bases). Germline loops: CDR1 GTSNPN, CDR2 SVGIG (reference sequence). This CDR3 contains 13 residues. V lost 6 bases to trimming and J lost 5 bases, with 16 bases between them. Looking up the rest from reference TRBV30 and TRBJ2-5 gives the full variable domain: SQTIHQWPATLVQPVGSPLSLECTVEGTSNPNLYWYRQAAGRGLQLLFYSVGIGQISSEVPQNLSASRPQDRQFILSSKKLLLSDSGFYLCACQSPAGETQYFGPGTRLLVL.